The 16 T cell receptor beta chains below come from one sample, sequenced in a study of blood T cell repertoires in COVID-19. Some clones are missing from TCRdb's copy, which holds only in-frame ones; the method was immunoSEQ multiplex PCR. Of some 520,000 clones in the sample, roughly nine tenths were seen once. What was sequenced was peripheral blood. All receptors come from a man aged 18 to 29 with COVID-19, enrolled during active disease.

This chain uses TRBV7-9 with TRBJ1-1; D is unclear. V lost 1 base, J lost 0 bases, and 9 bases lay in between. Germline values: CDR1 SEHNR, CDR2 FQNEAQ (reference sequence). The length of the CDR3 is 15 residues. CDR3 amino acids: CASSLVGVMNTEAFF. CDR3 nucleotides: TGTGCCAGCAGCTTAGTGGGCGTCATGAACACTGAAGCTTTCTTT.

The genes are TRBV27 and TRBJ2-2; maybe TRBD1 (5 bases). V shed 8 bases and J shed 0 bases, with 10 bases lying between them. Germline assignment: CDR1 MNHEY and CDR2 SMNVEV (reference sequence). The CDR3 has 14 residues. The CDR3 DNA reads as TGTGCCAGCGGGGCGCGCCCGAACACCGGGGAGCTGTTTTTT. It codes for CASGARPNTGELFF.

This clone came up once. Other DNA sequences of this sample code for an identical CDR3. This chain connects TRBV27 to TRBJ2-7, with 11 bases lining up with TRBD2. V trimming: 5 bases; J trimming: 1 base; junction bases outside the gene matches: 4. The CDR3 has 15 residues. From germline, CDR1 is MNHEY and CDR2 SMNVEV (reference sequence). CDR3 in DNA: TGTGCCAGCAGTATCGGGACTAGCGGTTCCTACGAGCAGTACTTC. It is translated as CASSIGTSGSYEQYF.

The J gene is TRBJ1-6, the V gene TRBV11-2, with a tentative D call TRBD1 (5 bases). The CDR3 runs to 14 residues. With 2 bases removed from V and 10 bases from J, the gap between germline ends came to 12 bases. CDR1 SGHAT and CDR2 FQNNGV come from the germline V gene. The CDR3 here is CASSLPGRGSPLHF. The CDR3 nucleotides are TGTGCCAGCAGCTTACCAGGGCGGGGGTCACCCCTCCACTTT.

The chain joins TRBV12-3 or TRBV12-4 to TRBJ1-2, with D uncertain. The CDR3 has 10 residues. V lost 6 bases and J lost 8, with 7 bases in between. Written as DNA, the CDR3 is TGTGCCAGCAGCCTCGGGGGCTACACCTTC. It codes for CASSLGGYTF.

The chain recombines TRBV5-1 with TRBJ2-5; 7 bases line up with TRBD2. V dropped 0 bases and J dropped 5; count of bases not matched to a gene: 10. The germline V gene has CDR1 SGHRS and CDR2 YFSETQ. The CDR3 has 16 amino acids. The DNA of the CDR3 is TGCGCCAGCAGCTTGGTGGGCGGGAGTACGTCGGAGACCCAGTACTTC. Its translation is CASSLVGGSTSETQYF.

The rearrangement joins TRBV19 to TRBJ1-4, with 7 bases identical to TRBD1. V was clipped by 0 bases and J by 8 bases; unmatched bases: 6. Germline V gives CDR1 LNHDA, CDR2 SQIVND (reference sequence). This CDR3 has 15 residues. CDR3 sequence (DNA): TGTGCCAGTAGTATAGATAGAACAGGGGACGAAAAACTGTTTTTT. It yields the protein CASSIDRTGDEKLFF.

The J gene is TRBJ2-1, the V gene TRBV6-5; TRBD2 matches 8 bases. This CDR3 is 16 amino acids long. V was pared by 0 bases and J by 0 bases, with 1 base of the junction left unmatched. CDR1 and CDR2 from the germline V gene are MNHEY and SVGAGI. The CDR3 DNA follows: TGTGCCAGCAGTTACTCTAGCGGGGCCTCCTACAATGAGCAGTTCTTC. As protein: CASSYSSGASYNEQFF.

The chain is built from TRBV5-1 and TRBJ2-7, with 9 nucleotides matching TRBD1. The CDR3 has 17 residues. Trimming removed 4 bases from V and 1 base from J; junction bases left unmatched: 12. The germline gives CDR1 SGHRS, CDR2 YFSETQ. CDR3 DNA: TGCGCCAGCAGCCCTCTAGGGACAGGGAAAGGATCCTACGAGCAGTACTTC. Amino acid sequence: CASSPLGTGKGSYEQYF.

This clone was observed a single time. This chain links TRBV6-5 with TRBJ2-7, with 11 bases matching TRBD2. The germline gives CDR1 MNHEY, CDR2 SVGAGI. Trimming at V came to 4 bases and at J to 2 bases, leaving 1 base not matched to a gene. The CDR3 is made up of 14 amino acids. In DNA, the CDR3 is TGTGCCAGCAGTTTAGCGGGAGGGCCCTACGAGCAGTACTTC. Translating it yields CASSLAGGPYEQYF.

The chain combines TRBV4-1 with TRBJ2-1; TRBD2 agrees at 9 bases. The V segment lost 0 bases and the J segment 7 bases; nucleotides outside the gene matches: 16. This CDR3 is built from 19 residues. Germline values: CDR1 MGHRA, CDR2 YSYEKL. The CDR3 loop reads CASSQERLAVLLGGNEQFF. The CDR3 region has the DNA TGCGCCAGCAGCCAAGAACGACTAGCGGTTCTCTTAGGGGGGAATGAGCAGTTCTTC.

CDR3 bases: TGTGCCAGCAGCCCAACTCAGGGCTACACTGAAGCTTTCTTT. It encodes CASSPTQGYTEAFF. The chain carries TRBV14 and TRBJ1-1; D perhaps matches TRBD1 (5 bases). V lost 4 bases to trimming and J lost 3 bases, with 12 bases between them. The CDR3 extends over 14 amino acids. The germline V gene encodes CDR1 SGHDN and CDR2 FVKESK. Full variable domain (outside the CDR3, taken from reference TRBV14 and TRBJ1-1): EAGVTQFPSHSVIEKGQTVTLRCDPISGHDNLYWYRRVMGKEIKFLLHFVKESKQDESGMPNNRFLAERTGGTYSTLKVQPAELEDSGVYFCASSPTQGYTEAFFGQGTRLTVV.

V is TRBV6-1 and J is TRBJ2-1; no reliable D call. The germline V and J ends were trimmed by 1 base and 5 bases, with 9 bases remaining between them. The V gene's germline CDR1 is MNHNS and CDR2 SASEGT. The CDR3 is made up of 14 amino acids. CDR3 residues: CASSEGGWDNEQFF. CDR3 sequence (DNA): TGTGCCAGCAGTGAAGGAGGCTGGGACAATGAGCAGTTCTTC.

The chain links TRBV18 to TRBJ1-2; no clear D gene. Between the trimmed V and J ends, which lost 3 bases and 8 bases, there was a span of 13 bases. Germline lookup yields CDR1 KGHSH and CDR2 LQKENI. The CDR3 covers 13 residues. This CDR3 reads CASSPALGRGYTF. CDR3 DNA: TGTGCCAGCTCACCGGCCTTGGGGAGGGGCTACACCTTC. Complete variable domain (other parts from reference TRBV18 and TRBJ1-2): NAGVMQNPRHLVRRRGQEARLRCSPMKGHSHVYWYRQLPEEGLKFMVYLQKENIIDESGMPKERFSAEFPKEGPSILRIQQVVRGDSAAYFCASSPALGRGYTFGSGTRLTVV.

As concerns this clone: The same CDR3 also results from other DNA sequences found in this sample. This chain connects TRBV5-1 to TRBJ1-1; D ambiguous. CDR1 and CDR2 from the germline V gene are SGHRS and YFSETQ. Trimming removed 0 bases from V and 5 bases from J, with 8 bases in between. This CDR3 has 13 amino acids. The CDR3 DNA reads as TGCGCCAGCAGCTTGGAGGGCGGGACTGAAGCTTTCTTT. It encodes CASSLEGGTEAFF.

The chain carries TRBV10-1 and TRBJ2-2; no firm D call. This CDR3 comprises 13 residues. Looked up from germline, CDR1 is WNHNN and CDR2 is SYGVQD (reference sequence). V was trimmed by 5 bases and J by 5 bases, leaving 9 bases between them. The CDR3 region is CASSSDITGELFF. CDR3 bases: TGCGCCAGCAGTTCCGACATAACCGGGGAGCTGTTTTTT.